These 5 T cell receptor beta chains share one sample of origin, sequenced in a study of T cells in Graves' hyperthyroidism and ophthalmopathy (dated by TCRdb to 2018 to 2020). Libraries were made using multiplex PCR. The listed sequencing device is Illumina HiSeq 2000. Amplification of TCR beta CDR3 regions was carried out from RNA transcripts. A first-round RT-PCR of the TCR CDR3 used the HTBI primer set with the Qiagen OneStep RT-PCR kit. The public reads were reprocessed in TCRdb via fastp at Q25 and MiXCR, keeping in-frame beta chains. Every distinct CDR3 protein forms one entry, paired with its most common genes and DNA. For this sample there are about 360,000 distinct CDR3 sequences; about a sixth appear just once. The ten largest clonotypes hold about 27% of the sample. The sequenced material came from blood. The receptors were sampled from a woman under 30 with Graves' hyperthyroidism that later progressed to Graves' ophthalmopathy.

The table lists this clonotype with many counts. The CDR3 loop reads CASSSSGTPDSGEQYF. CDR3 nucleotides: TGTGCCAGCAGCTCATCCGGGACACCGGACTCGGGAGAGCAGTACTTC. This chain links TRBV7-8 with TRBJ2-7, with D possibly TRBD1 on 6 matching bases. Germline CDR1 SGHVS, CDR2 FQNEAQ. V lost 4 bases, J lost 7 bases, and 23 bases lay in between. This CDR3 region has 16 residues.

The sample holds a few counts of this clonotype. This may stem from a read error, because a much larger clone lies one nucleotide away. V usage is TRBV28 and J usage is TRBJ2-7; TRBD2 is a possible D gene (5 bases). V lost 8 bases to trimming and J lost 5 bases, with 16 bases between them. The germline V gene encodes CDR1 MDHEN and CDR2 SYDVKM. The CDR3 loop spans 13 amino acids. The CDR3 loop is CASRTALIHEQYF. CDR3 nucleotides: TGTGCCAGCCGGACTGCTTTAATCCACGAGCAGTACTTC.

This clonotype occurred many times. V gene TRBV20-1 combines with J gene TRBJ2-7, with 7 nucleotides matching TRBD2. Germline values: CDR1 DFQATT, CDR2 SNEGSKA (reference sequence). This CDR3 region has 15 residues. V lost 0 bases and J lost 1; bases outside the gene matches: 6. The CDR3: CSAREWPSGSYEQYF. CDR3 nucleotides: TGCAGTGCTAGAGAATGGCCTAGCGGATCCTACGAGCAGTACTTC.

CDR3 in amino acids: CASSGQTYQETQYF. CDR3 coding DNA: TGTGCCAGCAGTGGGCAGACGTACCAAGAGACCCAGTACTTC. This sequence joins TRBV19 and TRBJ2-5; D unresolved. Germline CDR1 reads LNHDA; CDR2 reads SQIVND (reference sequence). This CDR3 is built from 14 residues. Trimming stripped 9 bases from V and 0 bases from J, with 14 bases between.

This clonotype was counted at least ten times. V usage is TRBV7-2 and J usage is TRBJ2-3; 9 bases line up with TRBD2. Germline CDR1 SGHTA, CDR2 FQGNSA. Losses at the gene ends were 6 bases for V and 6 bases for J; bases not matched to a gene: 10. This CDR3 has 15 residues. CDR3 loop: CASRGRVAGADTQYF. The CDR3 coding sequence is TGTGCCAGCAGGGGGAGGGTAGCGGGAGCGGATACGCAGTATTTT.